The 25 T cell receptor beta chains in this list originate from one sample, sequenced in a study of blood T cell repertoires in COVID-19. Here immunoSEQ multiplex PCR was the method, and the copy in TCRdb shows in-frame clones only, minus some. The data show 80,000 or so clones, about 82% seen once. Material for sequencing was peripheral blood. These receptors were obtained from a woman aged 80 or older with acute or convalescent COVID-19.

The chain couples TRBV9 to TRBJ2-3; 7 positions match TRBD2. The CDR3 is 16 residues long. V was pared by 0 bases and J by 1 base, with 5 bases of the junction left unmatched. Germline V gene sequence: CDR1 SGDLS, CDR2 YYNGEE. CDR3 DNA sequence: TGTGCCAGCAGCGTAGTTGGGGCGGGGGGCACAGATACGCAGTATTTT. Protein product: CASSVVGAGGTDTQYF.

This clone was detected many times. The chain uses TRBV29-1 and TRBJ1-1; 7 nucleotides line up with TRBD1. Germline loops: CDR1 SQVTM, CDR2 ANQGSEA. V gave up 2 bases and J gave up 5 bases; unmatched junction bases: 2. The CDR3 runs 12 residues. DNA for the CDR3: TGCAGCGTTGAAAGGGGGCAGACTGAAGCTTTCTTT. Protein product: CSVERGQTEAFF.

This sequence joins TRBV11-2 and TRBJ1-2, with D perhaps matching TRBD1 (5 bases). CDR1 and CDR2 (germline): SGHAT, FQNNGV. V dropped 5 bases and J dropped 9 bases, with 25 bases sitting between them. This CDR3 is 16 amino acids long. Here the CDR3 DNA reads TGTGCCAGCAGCAAACGACAGATGGACGGTCAATATAGCTACACCTTC. Translating it yields CASSKRQMDGQYSYTF.

V gene TRBV7-9 combines with J gene TRBJ1-2; no clear D. V was trimmed by 3 bases and J by 1 base, leaving 9 bases between them. The CDR3 contains 14 residues. Germline V gene data show CDR1 as SEHNR and CDR2 as FQNEAQ (reference sequence). The CDR3 DNA is TGTGCCAGCAGCTTTGGTGAGGGTAACTATGGCTACACCTTC. Translation gives CASSFGEGNYGYTF.

This clone was seen only once. V and J are TRBV9 and TRBJ2-1, with 13 bases identical to TRBD2. CDR3 length: 16 amino acids. V trimming: 0 bases; J trimming: 8 bases; junction bases outside the gene matches: 5. Germline CDR1 SGDLS, CDR2 YYNGEE. The CDR3 region has the DNA TGTGCCAGCAGCGTAGGACTAGCGGGGGGTGTCGATGAGCAGTTCTTC. Translating it yields CASSVGLAGGVDEQFF. The whole variable domain, filled in from reference TRBV9 and TRBJ2-1, reads DSGVTQTPKHLITATGQRVTLRCSPRSGDLSVYWYQQSLDQGLQFLIQYYNGEERAKGNILERFSAQQFPDLHSELNLSSLELGDSALYFCASSVGLAGGVDEQFFGPGTRLTVL.

The V call is TRBV4-1, the J call TRBJ2-7, with D possibly matching TRBD1 (6 bases). CDR3 size: 14 residues. Germline V gene data show CDR1 as MGHRA and CDR2 as YSYEKL. Trimming cost V 0 bases and J 2 bases, with 8 bases left between them. CDR3 loop: CASSQEAGAYEQYF. CDR3 DNA sequence: TGCGCCAGCAGCCAAGAGGCAGGGGCCTACGAGCAGTACTTC.

The V and J genes are TRBV6-2 or TRBV6-3 and TRBJ2-2; TRBD2 matches 11 bases. V shed 2 bases, J shed 3 bases, and the junction held 8 bases outside the gene matches. Germline CDR1 is MNHEY and CDR2 is SVGEGT. This CDR3 has 18 amino acids. The CDR3 is CASSYPRKTSGDTGELFF. Here the CDR3 DNA reads TGTGCCAGCAGTTACCCCCGAAAGACTAGCGGGGACACCGGGGAGCTGTTTTTT.

The V gene is TRBV9, the J gene TRBJ2-5; TRBD1 aligns across 9 bases. Germline CDR1 SGDLS, CDR2 YYNGEE. V gave up 2 bases and J gave up 5 bases; unmatched junction bases: 13. The CDR3 runs to 17 residues. The CDR3 region has the DNA TGTGCCAGCAGCGTTGGGGGATCCGGGACAGGGTACGAGACCCAGTACTTC. This gives the protein CASSVGGSGTGYETQYF.

The CDR3 bases are TGTGCCAGCAGCCGCGGAGACACCGGGGAGCTGTTTTTT. Its translation: CASSRGDTGELFF. The genes are TRBV3-1 (or the pseudogene TRBV3-2) and TRBJ2-2, with D uncertain. V dropped 4 bases and J dropped 3 bases, with 6 bases sitting between them. The CDR3 sequence is 13 residues long. CDR1 is LGHDT, CDR2 YNNKEL, per germline (reference sequence).

The count of this clone is one. This chain links TRBV6-1 with TRBJ1-5; 10 positions agree with TRBD1. The CDR3 sequence is 18 residues long. Losses at the gene ends were 2 bases for V and 2 bases for J; bases not matched to a gene: 9. Germline CDR1 is MNHNS and CDR2 is SASEGT. The CDR3 coding sequence is TGTGCCAGCAGTGAAAACGCAGTCGGGACAGGGGGCAATCAGCCCCAGCATTTT. This gives the protein CASSENAVGTGGNQPQHF.

This chain uses TRBV7-9 with TRBJ1-1, with D perhaps matching TRBD1 (5 bases). Trimming shortened V by 2 bases and J by 5 bases, and 9 bases separated the two germline ends. CDR1 and CDR2 from the germline V gene are SEHNR and FQNEAQ (reference sequence). CDR3 length equals 13 residues. The DNA of the CDR3 is TGTGCCAGCAGCTTAACCGGGGGGACTGAAGCTTTCTTT. The encoded protein is CASSLTGGTEAFF.

The chain has TRBV7-9 and TRBJ1-4, with D possibly matching TRBD1 (6 bases). Germline V lookup: CDR1 SEHNR, CDR2 FQNEAQ (reference sequence). V gave up 3 bases and J gave up 4 bases, with 15 bases separating them. This CDR3 contains 16 residues. DNA of the CDR3: TGTGCCAGCAGCTTGAGGGACATCGCGAATAATGAAAAACTGTTTTTT. It encodes CASSLRDIANNEKLFF.

The chain joins TRBV19 to TRBJ1-1; 12 nucleotides align to TRBD1. V was pared by 5 bases and J by 10 bases, with 14 bases of the junction left unmatched. From germline, CDR1 is LNHDA and CDR2 SQIVND (reference sequence). The CDR3 spans 16 residues. CDR3 loop: CASSPLRDRGPRGAFF. The DNA of the CDR3 is TGTGCCAGTAGTCCACTCCGGGACAGGGGGCCCCGCGGAGCTTTCTTT.

V usage is TRBV5-4 and J usage is TRBJ1-2, with 7 bases aligning to TRBD1. The CDR3 sequence is 16 residues long. Germline V CDR1 and CDR2: SGHNT, YYREEE (reference sequence). The V and J ends lost 4 bases and 0 bases, in that order; junction bases with no gene match: 9. The CDR3 DNA sequence: TGTGCCAGCAGCCCACCGGGACAGAGTTCTAACTATGGCTACACCTTC. It translates to CASSPPGQSSNYGYTF.

This clone appeared once. The J gene is TRBJ1-1, the V gene TRBV4-3, with D tentatively TRBD1 (6 bases). The germline gives CDR1 LGHNA, CDR2 YSLEER. There are 15 residues in the CDR3. V lost 1 base and J 5 bases, leaving 14 bases between the germline ends. CDR3 nucleotides: TGCGCCAGCAGCCAAGGGGGGCTTGCGAGTACTGAAGCTTTCTTT. Translation gives CASSQGGLASTEAFF.

The chain uses TRBV3-1 (or the pseudogene TRBV3-2) and TRBJ1-2; TRBD1 matches at 8 bases. Trimming cost V 2 bases and J 7 bases; bases outside gene matches: 3. The CDR3 length is 13 residues. Germline V lookup: CDR1 LGHDT, CDR2 YNNKEL (reference sequence). CDR3 nucleotide sequence: TGTGCCAGCAGCCAAAGACAGGGGTCTGGCTACACCTTC. Translation: CASSQRQGSGYTF.

This clone was observed a handful of times. The chain links TRBV6-6 to TRBJ1-1; TRBD1 matches 8 bases. Germline CDR1 and CDR2: MNHNY and SVGAGI (reference sequence). The J segment lost 8 bases and the V segment lost 5 bases, leaving 10 bases of the junction unmatched. The CDR3 covers 14 residues. CDR3 nucleotide sequence: TGTGCCAGCAGTCTACGGACAGGGCAAGGCGAAGCTTTCTTT. As protein: CASSLRTGQGEAFF.

V is TRBV19 and J is TRBJ2-4; 9 nucleotides align to TRBD2. Germline V gene data show CDR1 as LNHDA and CDR2 as SQIVND (reference sequence). The trim removed 6 bases at V and 6 bases at J, leaving 9 bases unmatched. The CDR3 has 15 amino acids. CDR3 nucleotides: TGTGCCAGTAGCTCAACTCGGCGGGGGGGAAACATTCAGTACTTC. Its protein product is CASSSTRRGGNIQYF.

The chain couples TRBV6-6 to TRBJ2-3; maybe TRBD1 (6 bases). Germline CDR1 reads MNHNY; CDR2 reads SVGAGI (reference sequence). This CDR3 has 15 amino acids. Deletions cut 4 bases from V and 3 bases from J, with 14 bases between. CDR3 nucleotides: TGTGCCAGCAGTTCGACCAGGGGCGCGACAGATACGCAGTATTTT. Protein product: CASSSTRGATDTQYF.

The rearrangement joins TRBV2 to TRBJ2-6; 7 nucleotides line up with TRBD1. The trim removed 8 bases at V and 0 bases at J, leaving 7 bases unmatched. There are 16 residues in the CDR3. Germline V lookup: CDR1 SNHLY, CDR2 FYNNEI. Written as DNA, the CDR3 is TGTGCCAGCTTAGACAGGGCCGGCTCTGGGGCCAACGTCCTGACTTTC. Its protein is CASLDRAGSGANVLTF.

This clone has a single count. In nucleotides, the CDR3 is TGTGCCAGCAGCGAGGACTCTTCACACACAGATACGCAGTATTTT. Translating it yields CASSEDSSHTDTQYF. This chain uses TRBV9 with TRBJ2-3; D perhaps matches TRBD2 (5 bases). The CDR3 extends over 15 amino acids. Trimming took 3 bases from V and 2 from J, leaving 13 bases between them. Germline V gives CDR1 SGDLS, CDR2 YYNGEE.

The rearrangement links TRBV27 to TRBJ1-1; tentatively, D is TRBD1 (6 bases). CDR3 size: 13 residues. In germline, CDR1 is MNHEY, CDR2 SMNVEV (reference sequence). The V and J ends lost 5 bases and 1 base respectively, with 8 bases between them. CDR3 loop: CASSTTGNTEAFF. Written as DNA, the CDR3 is TGTGCCAGCAGTACGACAGGGAACACTGAAGCTTTCTTT.

The J gene is TRBJ2-1, the V gene TRBV6-5, with TRBD2 matching 9 bases. V gave up 6 bases and J gave up 1 base; unmatched junction bases: 4. The CDR3 extends over 15 amino acids. Germline V gene lookup returns CDR1 MNHEY and CDR2 SVGAGI. CDR3 in amino acids: CASRLTSGSYNEQFF. Here the CDR3 DNA reads TGTGCCAGCAGGTTGACTAGCGGTTCCTACAATGAGCAGTTCTTC.

The chain joins TRBV11-2 to TRBJ1-3, with TRBD1 identical over 8 bases. The CDR3 covers 19 residues. Germline V gene lookup returns CDR1 SGHAT and CDR2 FQNNGV. V was pared by 4 bases and J by 2 bases, with 16 bases of the junction left unmatched. This chain's CDR3 is CASSSRRPQGAPTGNTIYF. The DNA of the CDR3 is TGTGCCAGCAGCTCGCGACGTCCCCAGGGGGCGCCTACTGGAAACACCATATATTTT.

The chain couples TRBV10-2 to TRBJ2-1, with 7 nucleotides matching TRBD2. Germline trimming cut 0 bases from V and 8 bases from J; bases unmatched to any gene: 10. The CDR3 spans 16 residues. Germline CDR1 reads WSHSY; CDR2 reads SAAADI. CDR3 in amino acids: CASSESRLASRDEQFF. CDR3 nucleotides: TGCGCCAGCAGTGAGTCGAGACTAGCCTCCAGGGATGAGCAGTTCTTC.